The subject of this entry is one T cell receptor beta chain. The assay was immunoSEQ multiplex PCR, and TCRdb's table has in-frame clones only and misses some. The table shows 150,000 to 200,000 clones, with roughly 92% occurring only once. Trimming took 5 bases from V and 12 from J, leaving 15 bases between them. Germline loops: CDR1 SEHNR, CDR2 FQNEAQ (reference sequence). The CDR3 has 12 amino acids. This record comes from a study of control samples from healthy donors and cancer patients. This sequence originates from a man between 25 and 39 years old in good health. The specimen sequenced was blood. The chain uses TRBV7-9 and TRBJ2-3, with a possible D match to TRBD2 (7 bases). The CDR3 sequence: CASSPGGGHQYF. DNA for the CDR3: TGTGCCAGCAGCCCCGGCGGGGGACATCAGTATTTT.